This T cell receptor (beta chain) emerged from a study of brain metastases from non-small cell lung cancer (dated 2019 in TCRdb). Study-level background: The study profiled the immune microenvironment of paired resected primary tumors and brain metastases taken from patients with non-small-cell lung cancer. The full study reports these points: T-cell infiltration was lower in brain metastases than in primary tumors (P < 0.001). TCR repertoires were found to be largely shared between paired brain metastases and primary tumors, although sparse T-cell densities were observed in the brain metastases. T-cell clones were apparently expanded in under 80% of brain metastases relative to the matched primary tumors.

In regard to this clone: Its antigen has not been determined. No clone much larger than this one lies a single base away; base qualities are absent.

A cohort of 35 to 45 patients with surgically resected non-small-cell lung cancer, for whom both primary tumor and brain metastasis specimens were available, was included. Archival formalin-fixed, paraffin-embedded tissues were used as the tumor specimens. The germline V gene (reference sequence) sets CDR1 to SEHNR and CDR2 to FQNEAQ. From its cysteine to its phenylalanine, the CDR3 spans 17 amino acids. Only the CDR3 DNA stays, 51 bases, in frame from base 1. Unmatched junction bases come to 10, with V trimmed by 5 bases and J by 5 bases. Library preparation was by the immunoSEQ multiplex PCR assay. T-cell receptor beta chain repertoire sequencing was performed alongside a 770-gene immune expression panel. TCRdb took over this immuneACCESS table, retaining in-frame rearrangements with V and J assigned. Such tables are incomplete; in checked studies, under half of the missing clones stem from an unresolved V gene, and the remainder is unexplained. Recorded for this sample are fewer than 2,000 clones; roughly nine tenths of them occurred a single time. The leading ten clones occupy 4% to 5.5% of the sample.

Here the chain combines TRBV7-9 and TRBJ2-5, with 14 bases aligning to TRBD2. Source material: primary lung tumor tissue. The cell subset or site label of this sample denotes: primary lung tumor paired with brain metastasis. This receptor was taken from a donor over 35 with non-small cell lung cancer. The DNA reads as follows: TGTGCCAGCAGCCTATGGACTAGCGGGGGGCCCCTGGAGACCCAGTACTTC. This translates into CASSLWTSGGPLETQYF.